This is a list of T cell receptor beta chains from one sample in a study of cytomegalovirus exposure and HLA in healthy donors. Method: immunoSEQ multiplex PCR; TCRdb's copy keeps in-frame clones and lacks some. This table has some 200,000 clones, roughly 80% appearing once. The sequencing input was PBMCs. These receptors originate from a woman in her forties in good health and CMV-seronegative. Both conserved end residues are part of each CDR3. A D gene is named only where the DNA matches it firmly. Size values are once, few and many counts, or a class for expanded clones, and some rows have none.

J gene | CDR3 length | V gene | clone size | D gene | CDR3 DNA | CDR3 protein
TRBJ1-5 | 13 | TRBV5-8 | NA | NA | TGTGCCAGCAAGTGGCTGCGCAATCAGCCCCAGCATTTT | CASKWLRNQPQHF
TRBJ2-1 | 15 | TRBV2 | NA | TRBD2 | TGTGCCAGCAGTGCCCCGGGACTAGTAAACAATGAGCAGTTCTTC | CASSAPGLVNNEQFF
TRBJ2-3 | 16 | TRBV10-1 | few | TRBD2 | TGCGCCAGCAGTTCTTGGACTAGCGGGAGCGCAGATACGCAGTATTTT | CASSSWTSGSADTQYF
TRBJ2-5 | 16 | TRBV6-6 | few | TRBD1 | TGTGCCAGCAGCCCCTTGACAGGGGGATCTTGGGAGACCCAGTACTTC | CASSPLTGGSWETQYF
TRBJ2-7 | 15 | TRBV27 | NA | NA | TGTGCCAGCAGTTTTGGGCGGGGAGGCTCCTACGAGCAGTACTTC | CASSFGRGGSYEQYF
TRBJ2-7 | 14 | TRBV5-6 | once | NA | TGTGCCAGCAGCCCATTGGACAGATCCTACGAGCAGTACTTC | CASSPLDRSYEQYF
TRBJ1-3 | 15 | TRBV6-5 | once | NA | TGTGCCAGCAGTTACCAGGGCCACTCTGGAAACACCATATATTTT | CASSYQGHSGNTIYF
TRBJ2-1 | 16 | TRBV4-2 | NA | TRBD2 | TGTGCCAGCAGCCTTAGACTAGCGGGAGGGCCCAATGAGCAGTTCTTC | CASSLRLAGGPNEQFF
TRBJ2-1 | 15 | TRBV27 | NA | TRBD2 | TGTGCCAGCAGACAAGCGGGGGGGGTGGGTAATGAGCAGTTCTTC | CASRQAGGVGNEQFF
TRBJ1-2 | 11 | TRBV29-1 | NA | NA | TGCAGCTTTCCCAGGGAAGGCGGCTACACCTTC | CSFPREGGYTF
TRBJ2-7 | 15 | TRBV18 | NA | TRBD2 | TGTGCCAGCTCCCCTCGAACAAGCGGGACGCCCGAGCAGTACTTC | CASSPRTSGTPEQYF
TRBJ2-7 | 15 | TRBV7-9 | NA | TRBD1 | TGTGCCAGCAGCTGGATGACAGGGGGGACCTACGAGCAGTACTTC | CASSWMTGGTYEQYF
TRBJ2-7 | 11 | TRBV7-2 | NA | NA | TGTGCCAGCAGCCAGGTAGTCGAGCAGTACTTC | CASSQVVEQYF
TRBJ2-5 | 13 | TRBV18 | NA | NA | TGTGCCAGCTCATTACTCAGGGGAGAGACCCAGTACTTC | CASSLLRGETQYF
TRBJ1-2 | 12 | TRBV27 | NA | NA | TGTGCCAGCAGTTCACAGAACTATGGCTACACCTTC | CASSSQNYGYTF
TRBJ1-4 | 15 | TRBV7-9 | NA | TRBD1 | TGTGCCAGCAGCTCAGGACAGGGGAAGGCTGAAAAACTGTTTTTT | CASSSGQGKAEKLFF
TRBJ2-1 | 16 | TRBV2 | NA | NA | TGTGCCAGCAGTGAAGCGCTATTGCACTCCTACAATGAGCAGTTCTTC | CASSEALLHSYNEQFF
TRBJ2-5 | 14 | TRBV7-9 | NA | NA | TGTGCCAGCAGCCCGGTCATTATCCAAGAGACCCAGTACTTC | CASSPVIIQETQYF
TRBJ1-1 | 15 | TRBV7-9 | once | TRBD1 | TGTGCCAGCAGCCCGGACAGGGTTAAGAACACTGAAGCTTTCTTT | CASSPDRVKNTEAFF
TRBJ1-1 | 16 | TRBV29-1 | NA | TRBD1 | TGCAGCGTTGAGTTCCAGGGGGTTCTTACGTACACTGAAGCTTTCTTT | CSVEFQGVLTYTEAFF
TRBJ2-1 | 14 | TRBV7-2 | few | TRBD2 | TGTGCCAGCAGCTGGACTAGCGGACCCTATGAGCAGTTCTTC | CASSWTSGPYEQFF
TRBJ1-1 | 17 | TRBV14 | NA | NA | TGTGCCAGCAGCCAAGCGTTGTCGTGGGCCATGAACACTGAAGCTTTCTTT | CASSQALSWAMNTEAFF
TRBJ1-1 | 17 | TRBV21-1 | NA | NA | NA | CASSFVGVGSEYTEAFF
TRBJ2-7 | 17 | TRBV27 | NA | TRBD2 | TGTGCCAGCAGTTTACGAACCCCTGGACTAGCGGACTACGAGCAGTACTTC | CASSLRTPGLADYEQYF
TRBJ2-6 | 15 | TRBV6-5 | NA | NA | TGTGCCAGCAGCACAGGGGGGGCTGGGGCCAACGTCCTGACTTTC | CASSTGGAGANVLTF
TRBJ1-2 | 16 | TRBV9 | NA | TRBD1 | TGTGCCAGCATGGGAGACAGGGAATTTTCTAACTATGGCTACACCTTC | CASMGDREFSNYGYTF
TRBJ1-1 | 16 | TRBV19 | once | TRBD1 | TGTGCCAGTAGCCCAATTGACAGGGGGAGGAACACTGAAGCTTTCTTT | CASSPIDRGRNTEAFF
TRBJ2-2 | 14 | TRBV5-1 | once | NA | TGCGCCAGCTCATTACAGGGGGGGGCCGGGGAGCTGTTTTTT | CASSLQGGAGELFF
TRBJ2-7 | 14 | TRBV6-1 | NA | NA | TGTGCCAGCACCTACAAGCGGGCCCTCTACGAGCAGTACTTC | CASTYKRALYEQYF
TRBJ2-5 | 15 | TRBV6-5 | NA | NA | TGTGCCAGCAGTTTTGGGACTGCGGGGCAAGAGACCCAGTACTTC | CASSFGTAGQETQYF
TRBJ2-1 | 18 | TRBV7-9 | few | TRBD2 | TGTGCCAGCAGCCCCGTTCCCCTAGCGGGAGGGAAAATCAATGAGCAGTTCTTC | CASSPVPLAGGKINEQFF
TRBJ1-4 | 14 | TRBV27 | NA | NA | TGTGCCAGCAGTCCAGTCAACTGGAGGGAAAAACTGTTTTTT | CASSPVNWREKLFF
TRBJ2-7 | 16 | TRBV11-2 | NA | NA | TGTGCCAGCAGCGGGACTGGCCCGAGCCCTCGAAGCGAGCAGTACTTC | CASSGTGPSPRSEQYF
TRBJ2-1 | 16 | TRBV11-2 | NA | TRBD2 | TGTGCCAGCAGCTTACGGTCTGCGGGAGACGGCAATGAGCAGTTCTTC | CASSLRSAGDGNEQFF
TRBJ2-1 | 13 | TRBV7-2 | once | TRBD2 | TGTGCCAGTCCTAGACCGGGGGGCAATGAGCAGTTCTTC | CASPRPGGNEQFF
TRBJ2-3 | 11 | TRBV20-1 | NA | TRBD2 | TGCAGTGCCCGCGGGGGAGATACGCAGTATTTT | CSARGGDTQYF
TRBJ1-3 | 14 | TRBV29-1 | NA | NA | TGCAGCGTTGCGGTTAGCACCTCTGGAAACACCATATATTTT | CSVAVSTSGNTIYF
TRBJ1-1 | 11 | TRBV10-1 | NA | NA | TGCGCCAGCAGTGACGGGGCTGAAGCTTTCTTT | CASSDGAEAFF
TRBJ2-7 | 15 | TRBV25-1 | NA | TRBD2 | TGTGCCAGCAGTGACCTAGCGGGAGGTCCCTACGAGCAGTACTTC | CASSDLAGGPYEQYF
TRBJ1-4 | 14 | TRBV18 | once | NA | TGTGCCAGCTCACAAGGACAGACTAATGAAAAACTGTTTTTT | CASSQGQTNEKLFF
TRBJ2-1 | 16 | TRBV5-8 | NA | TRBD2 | TGTGCCAGCAGCTCGCCCCTAGCGGACCCCTACAATGAGCAGTTCTTC | CASSSPLADPYNEQFF
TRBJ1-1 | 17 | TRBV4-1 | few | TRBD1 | TGCGCCAGCAGCCAATTGCGAGGGACAGGCCGGGGAACTGAAGCTTTCTTT | CASSQLRGTGRGTEAFF
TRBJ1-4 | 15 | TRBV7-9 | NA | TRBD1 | TGTGCCAGCAGCCACCGGGACAGGGGTAATGAAAAACTGTTTTTT | CASSHRDRGNEKLFF
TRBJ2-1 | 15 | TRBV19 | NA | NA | TGTGCCAGTACCTCAGGTACTCGCTCCTACAATGAGCAGTTCTTC | CASTSGTRSYNEQFF
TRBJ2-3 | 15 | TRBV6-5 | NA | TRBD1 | TGTGCCAGCAGAACTCGAGGGGGCTGGACAGATACGCAGTATTTT | CASRTRGGWTDTQYF